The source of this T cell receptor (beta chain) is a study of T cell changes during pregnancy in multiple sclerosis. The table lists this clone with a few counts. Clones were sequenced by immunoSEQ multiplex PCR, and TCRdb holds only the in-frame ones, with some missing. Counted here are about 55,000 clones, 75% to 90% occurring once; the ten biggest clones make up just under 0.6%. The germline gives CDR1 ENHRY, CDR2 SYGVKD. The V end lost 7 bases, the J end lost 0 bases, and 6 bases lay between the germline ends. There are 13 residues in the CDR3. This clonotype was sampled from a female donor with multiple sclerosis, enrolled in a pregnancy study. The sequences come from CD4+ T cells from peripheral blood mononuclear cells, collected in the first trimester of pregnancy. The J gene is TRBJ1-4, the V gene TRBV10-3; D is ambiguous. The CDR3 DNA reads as TGTGCCATCAAGCCTGCAACTAATGAAAAACTGTTTTTT. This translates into CAIKPATNEKLFF.